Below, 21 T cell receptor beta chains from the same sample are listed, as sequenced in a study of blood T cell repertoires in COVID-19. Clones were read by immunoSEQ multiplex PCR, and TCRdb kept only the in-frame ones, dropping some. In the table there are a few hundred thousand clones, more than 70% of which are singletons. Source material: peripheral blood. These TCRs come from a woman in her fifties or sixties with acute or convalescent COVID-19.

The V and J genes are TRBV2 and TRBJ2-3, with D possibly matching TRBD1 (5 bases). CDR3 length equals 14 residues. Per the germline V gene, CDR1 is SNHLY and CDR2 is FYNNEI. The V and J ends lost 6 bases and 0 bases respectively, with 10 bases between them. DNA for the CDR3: TGTGCCAGCAGGCGGCCAGGGAGCACAGATACGCAGTATTTT. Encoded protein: CASRRPGSTDTQYF.

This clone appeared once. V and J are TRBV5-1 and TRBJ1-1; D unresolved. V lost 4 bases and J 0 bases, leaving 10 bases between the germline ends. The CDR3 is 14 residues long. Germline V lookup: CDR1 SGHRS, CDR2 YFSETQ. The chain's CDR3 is CASSLDGMNTEAFF. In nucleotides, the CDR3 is TGCGCCAGCAGCCTGGACGGGATGAACACTGAAGCTTTCTTT.

In DNA, the CDR3 is TGTGCCAGCAGCTTTGCAGGGGGCGGGGGAGCTTTCTTT. The encoded protein is CASSFAGGGGAFF. V is TRBV5-5 and J is TRBJ1-1; 8 bases are shared with TRBD1. After removal of 2 bases from V and 10 bases from J, the junction contained 7 bases not matched to a gene. Germline lookup yields CDR1 SGHKS and CDR2 YYEKEE (reference sequence). The CDR3 is 13 amino acids.

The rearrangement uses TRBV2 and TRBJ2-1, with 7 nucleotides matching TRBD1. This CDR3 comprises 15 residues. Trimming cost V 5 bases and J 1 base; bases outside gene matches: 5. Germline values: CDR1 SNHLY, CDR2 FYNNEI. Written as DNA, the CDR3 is TGTGCCAGCAGTCCTGACAGGGCGTCCTACAATGAGCAGTTCTTC. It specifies CASSPDRASYNEQFF. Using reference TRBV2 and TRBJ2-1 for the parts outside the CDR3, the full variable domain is EPEVTQTPSHQVTQMGQEVILRCVPISNHLYFYWYRQILGQKVEFLVSFYNNEISEKSEIFDDQFSVERPDGSNFTLKIRSTKLEDSAMYFCASSPDRASYNEQFFGPGTRLTVL.

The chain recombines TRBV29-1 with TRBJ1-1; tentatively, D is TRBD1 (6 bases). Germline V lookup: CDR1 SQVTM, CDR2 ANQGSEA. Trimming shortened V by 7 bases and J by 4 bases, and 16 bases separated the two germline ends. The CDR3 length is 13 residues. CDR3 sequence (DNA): TGCAGCGCTAACAGGGATCTGAGCACTGAAGCTTTCTTT. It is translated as CSANRDLSTEAFF. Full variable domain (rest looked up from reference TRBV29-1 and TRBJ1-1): SAVISQKPSRDICQRGTSLTIQCQVDSQVTMMFWYRQQPGQSLTLIATANQGSEATYESGFVIDKFPISRPNLTFSTLTVSNMSPEDSSIYLCSANRDLSTEAFFGQGTRLTVV.

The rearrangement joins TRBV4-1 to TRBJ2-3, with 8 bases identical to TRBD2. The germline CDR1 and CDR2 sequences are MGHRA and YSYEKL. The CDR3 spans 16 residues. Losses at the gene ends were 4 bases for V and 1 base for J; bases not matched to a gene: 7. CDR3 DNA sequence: TGCGCCAGCAGCCTACGGGGGGGCAAGGGCACAGATACGCAGTATTTT. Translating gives CASSLRGGKGTDTQYF.

The CDR3 nucleotides are TGTGCCAGCAGCCTTAGCTACGAGCAGTACTTC. It specifies CASSLSYEQYF. The genes are TRBV7-6 and TRBJ2-7; no definite D call. This CDR3 comprises 11 residues. Trimming took off 5 bases at V and 3 bases at J, with 5 bases between the two ends. The germline gives CDR1 SGHVS, CDR2 FNYEAQ.

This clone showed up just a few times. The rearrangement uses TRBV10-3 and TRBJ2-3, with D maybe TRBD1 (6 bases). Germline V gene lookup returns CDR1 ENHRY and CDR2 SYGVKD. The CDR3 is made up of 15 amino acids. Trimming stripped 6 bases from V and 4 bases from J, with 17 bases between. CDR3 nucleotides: TGTGCCATCAGGGCCACAGGGAACTCCCCAGATACGCAGTATTTT. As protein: CAIRATGNSPDTQYF.

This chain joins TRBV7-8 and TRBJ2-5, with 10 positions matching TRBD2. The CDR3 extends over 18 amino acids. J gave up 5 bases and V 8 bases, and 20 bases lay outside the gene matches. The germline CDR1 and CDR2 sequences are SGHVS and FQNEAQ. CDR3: CASPPPGASGRVGETQYF. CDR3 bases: TGTGCCAGCCCCCCCCCAGGCGCTAGCGGGAGAGTTGGGGAGACCCAGTACTTC.

In DNA, the CDR3 is TGCAGCGCCCAGGCCGGATTGGACATAGCAAAACTGTTTTTT. It encodes CSAQAGLDIAKLFF. This chain links TRBV29-1 with TRBJ1-4; TRBD1 is a possible D gene (5 bases). The V end was cut by 7 bases, the J end by 10 bases, with 22 bases between. Germline values: CDR1 SQVTM, CDR2 ANQGSEA. This CDR3 contains 14 residues.

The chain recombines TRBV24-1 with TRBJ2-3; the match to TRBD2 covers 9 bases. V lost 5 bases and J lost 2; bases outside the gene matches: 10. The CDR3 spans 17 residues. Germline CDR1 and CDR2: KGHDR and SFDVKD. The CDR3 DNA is TGTGCCACCAGTGGAGTCATAGCGGGGGCGTACACAGATACGCAGTATTTT. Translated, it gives CATSGVIAGAYTDTQYF.

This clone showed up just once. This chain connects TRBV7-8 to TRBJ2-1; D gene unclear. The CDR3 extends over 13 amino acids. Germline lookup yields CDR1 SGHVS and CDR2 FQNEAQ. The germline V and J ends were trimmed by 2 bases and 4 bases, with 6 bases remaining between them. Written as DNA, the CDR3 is TGTGCCAGCAGCTTAAAACGGTACAATGAGCAGTTCTTC. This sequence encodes CASSLKRYNEQFF.

CDR3 bases: TGCGCCAGCAGCTTGGCCGCCTCAGGGGCGGATGGCTACACCTTC. Protein product: CASSLAASGADGYTF. The rearrangement uses TRBV5-1 and TRBJ1-2; D possibly corresponds to TRBD1 (6 bases). This CDR3 contains 15 residues. The germline V gene encodes CDR1 SGHRS and CDR2 YFSETQ. The ends were cut back, 0 bases at V and 6 bases at J, with 15 bases in the middle.

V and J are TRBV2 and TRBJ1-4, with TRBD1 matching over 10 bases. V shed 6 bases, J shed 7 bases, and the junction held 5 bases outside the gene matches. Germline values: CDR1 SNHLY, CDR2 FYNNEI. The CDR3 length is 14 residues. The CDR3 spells CASSPGDRGEKLFF. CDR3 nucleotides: TGTGCCAGCAGCCCAGGGGACAGGGGTGAAAAACTGTTTTTT.

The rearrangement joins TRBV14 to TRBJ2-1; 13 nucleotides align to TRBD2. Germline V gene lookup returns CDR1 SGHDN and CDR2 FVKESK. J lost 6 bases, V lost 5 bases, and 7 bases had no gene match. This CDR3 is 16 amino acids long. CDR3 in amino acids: CASSSTSGRAVNEQFF. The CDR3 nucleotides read TGTGCCAGCAGCTCCACTAGCGGGAGGGCCGTCAATGAGCAGTTCTTC.

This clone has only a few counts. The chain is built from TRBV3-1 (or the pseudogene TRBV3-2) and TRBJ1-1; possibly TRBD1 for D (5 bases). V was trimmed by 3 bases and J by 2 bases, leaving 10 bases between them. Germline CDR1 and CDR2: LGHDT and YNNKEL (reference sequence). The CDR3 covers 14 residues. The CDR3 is CASSHRVLNTEAFF. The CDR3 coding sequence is TGTGCCAGCAGCCACAGGGTCCTCAACACTGAAGCTTTCTTT.

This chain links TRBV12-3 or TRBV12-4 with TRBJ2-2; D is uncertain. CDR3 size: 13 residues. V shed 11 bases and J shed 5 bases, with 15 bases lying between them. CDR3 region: CASLRWKTGELFF. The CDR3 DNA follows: TGTGCCTCACTACGGTGGAAAACCGGGGAGCTGTTTTTT.

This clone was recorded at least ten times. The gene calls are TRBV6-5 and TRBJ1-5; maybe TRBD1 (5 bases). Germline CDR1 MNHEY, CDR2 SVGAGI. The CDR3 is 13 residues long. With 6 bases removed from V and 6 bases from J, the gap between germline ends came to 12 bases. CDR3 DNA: TGTGCCAGCAGCCCAGGGTTTGCTCAGCCCCAGCATTTT. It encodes CASSPGFAQPQHF.

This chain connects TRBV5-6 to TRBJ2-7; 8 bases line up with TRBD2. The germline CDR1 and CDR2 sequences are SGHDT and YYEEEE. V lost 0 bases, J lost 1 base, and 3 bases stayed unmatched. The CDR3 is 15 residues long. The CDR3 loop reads CASSLGVAGSYEQYF. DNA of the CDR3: TGTGCCAGCAGCTTGGGGGTAGCGGGGTCCTACGAGCAGTACTTC.

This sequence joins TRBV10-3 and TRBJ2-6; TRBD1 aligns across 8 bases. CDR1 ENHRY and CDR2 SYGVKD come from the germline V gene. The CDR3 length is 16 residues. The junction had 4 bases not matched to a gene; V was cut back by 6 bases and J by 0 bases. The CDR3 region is CAIRTGDRSGANVLTF. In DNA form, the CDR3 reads TGTGCCATCAGGACAGGGGATCGCTCTGGGGCCAACGTCCTGACTTTC.

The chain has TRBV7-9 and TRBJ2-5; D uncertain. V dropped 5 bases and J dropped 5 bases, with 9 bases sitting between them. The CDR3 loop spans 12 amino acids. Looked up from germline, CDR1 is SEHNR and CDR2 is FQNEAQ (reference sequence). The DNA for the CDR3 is TGTGCCAGCAGCGTAGATCGGGAGACCCAGTACTTC. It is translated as CASSVDRETQYF.